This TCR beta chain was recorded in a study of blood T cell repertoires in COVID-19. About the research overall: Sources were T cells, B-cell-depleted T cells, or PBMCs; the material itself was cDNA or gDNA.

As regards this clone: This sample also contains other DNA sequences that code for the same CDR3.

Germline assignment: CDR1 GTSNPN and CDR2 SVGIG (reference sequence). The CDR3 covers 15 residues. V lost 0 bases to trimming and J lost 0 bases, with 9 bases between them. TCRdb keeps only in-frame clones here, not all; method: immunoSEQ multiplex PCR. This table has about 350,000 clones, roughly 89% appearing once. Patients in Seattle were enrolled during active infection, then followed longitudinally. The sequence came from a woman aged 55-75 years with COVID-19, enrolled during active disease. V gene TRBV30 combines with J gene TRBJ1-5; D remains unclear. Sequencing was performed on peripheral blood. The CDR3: CAWSVRSYSNQPQHF. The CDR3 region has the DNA TGTGCCTGGAGTGTACGGTCTTATAGCAATCAGCCCCAGCATTTT.